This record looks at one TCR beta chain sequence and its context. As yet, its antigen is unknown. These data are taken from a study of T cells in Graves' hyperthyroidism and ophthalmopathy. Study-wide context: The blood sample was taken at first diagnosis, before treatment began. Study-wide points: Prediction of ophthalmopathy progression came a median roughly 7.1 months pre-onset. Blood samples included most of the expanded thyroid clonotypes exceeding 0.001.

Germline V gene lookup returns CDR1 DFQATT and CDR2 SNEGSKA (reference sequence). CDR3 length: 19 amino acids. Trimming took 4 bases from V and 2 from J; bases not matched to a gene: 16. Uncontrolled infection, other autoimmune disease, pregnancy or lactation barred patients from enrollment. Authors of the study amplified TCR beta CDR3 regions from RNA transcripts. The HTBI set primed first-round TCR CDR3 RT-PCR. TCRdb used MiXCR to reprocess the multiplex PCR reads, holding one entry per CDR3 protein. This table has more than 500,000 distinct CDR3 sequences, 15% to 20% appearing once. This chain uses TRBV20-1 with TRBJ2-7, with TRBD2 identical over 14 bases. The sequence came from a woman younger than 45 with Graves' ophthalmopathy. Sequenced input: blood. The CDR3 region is CSATGLAGETSTTAYEQYF. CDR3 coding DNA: TGCAGTGCTACGGGACTAGCGGGAGAAACGTCCACTACCGCCTACGAGCAGTACTTC.